What follows are 10 T cell receptor beta chains derived from one specimen sequenced in a study of human T cells and chemical hapten exposure. TCRdb called the 5' RACE reads again in MiXCR, with one record for every CDR3 protein. The table has roughly 120,000 distinct CDR3 sequences, approximately 20% seen once. Unfractionated whole blood served as the source for total RNA extraction. The receptor set was obtained from a human donor in good health.

This chain joins TRBV6-2 or TRBV6-3 and TRBJ2-7; perhaps TRBD2 as D (6 bases). Trimming stripped 1 base from V and 7 bases from J, with 20 bases between. The CDR3 has 16 residues. CDR1 and CDR2 from the germline V gene are MNHEY and SVGEGT. Here the CDR3 DNA reads TGTGCCAGCAGTTACTACACTCCGGGACTCAAGGGAGAGCAGTACTTC. Its protein product is CASSYYTPGLKGEQYF.

This clonotype occurred a few times. The chain combines TRBV4-1 with TRBJ2-7; 7 positions agree with TRBD1. With 3 bases clipped from V and 4 bases from J, the junction kept 9 bases outside the gene matches. This CDR3 region has 15 residues. Germline V gene lookup returns CDR1 MGHRA and CDR2 YSYEKL. The CDR3 nucleotides read TGCGCCAGCAGCCATACCTTGACAGGGTTTTACGAGCAGTACTTC. Its translation is CASSHTLTGFYEQYF.

This clonotype showed up just a few times. The J gene is TRBJ1-3, the V gene TRBV7-2; D possibly corresponds to TRBD1 (5 bases). Germline V CDR1 and CDR2: SGHTA, FQGNSA. CDR3 length equals 14 residues. V lost 5 bases and J lost 0, with 8 bases in between. CDR3 in amino acids: CASSIDSSGNTIYF. The CDR3 bases are TGTGCCAGCAGCATTGACAGCTCTGGAAACACCATATATTTT.

This clonotype occurred a few times. This sequence joins TRBV27 and TRBJ1-3; no reliable D call. The CDR3 spans 15 residues. Germline CDR1 reads MNHEY; CDR2 reads SMNVEV (reference sequence). Deletions cut 0 bases from V and 0 bases from J, with 6 bases between. CDR3 DNA: TGTGCCAGCAGTTTATCTAGGTTCTCTGGAAACACCATATATTTT. Translating gives CASSLSRFSGNTIYF.

This clonotype was picked up a small number of times. The chain has TRBV28 and TRBJ1-5; 8 nucleotides match TRBD1. The trim removed 2 bases at V and 4 bases at J, leaving 7 bases unmatched. Germline values: CDR1 MDHEN, CDR2 SYDVKM. This CDR3 comprises 16 residues. As DNA, the CDR3 is TGTGCCAGCAGTTTACACAGGACAGGGATGAATCAGCCCCAGCATTTT. Translated, it gives CASSLHRTGMNQPQHF.

This clonotype showed up just a few times. J is TRBJ2-4 and V is TRBV28, with D maybe TRBD1 (6 bases). Trimming cost V 3 bases and J 0 bases, with 9 bases left between them. Germline CDR1 reads MDHEN; CDR2 reads SYDVKM. This CDR3 contains 15 residues. The CDR3 region is CASSLAGEAKNIQYF. CDR3 nucleotide sequence: TGTGCCAGCAGTTTGGCAGGGGAAGCCAAAAACATTCAGTACTTC.

A few counts support this clonotype. The J gene is TRBJ1-2, the V gene TRBV18; 8 bases align to TRBD1. J lost 4 bases, V lost 0 bases, and 7 bases had no gene match. This CDR3 region has 16 residues. CDR1 KGHSH and CDR2 LQKENI come from the germline V gene. The CDR3 DNA is TGTGCCAGCTCACCACCCTCTACAGGGGGGATCTATGGCTACACCTTC. Its protein product is CASSPPSTGGIYGYTF.

The chain recombines TRBV18 with TRBJ2-7; maybe TRBD2 (6 bases). Between the trimmed V and J ends, which lost 4 bases and 2 bases, there was a span of 9 bases. CDR3 length: 13 residues. The germline gives CDR1 KGHSH, CDR2 LQKENI. The CDR3 spells CASSRRETYEQYF. CDR3 nucleotides: TGTGCCAGCTCACGGCGGGAAACCTACGAGCAGTACTTC.

This clonotype appeared once. The chain carries TRBV7-2 and TRBJ2-7; 9 nucleotides line up with TRBD1. CDR1 and CDR2 from the germline V gene are SGHTA and FQGNSA. This CDR3 is 16 amino acids long. V lost 2 bases, J lost 5 bases, and 10 bases stayed unmatched. CDR3 bases: TGTGCCAGCAGCTTAACAGGGGGCGTTAGTTGGGACGAGCAGTACTTC. Amino acid sequence: CASSLTGGVSWDEQYF.

This clonotype turned up a few times. V is TRBV18 and J is TRBJ1-5, with D perhaps matching TRBD1 (5 bases). The CDR3 has 15 amino acids. The V end was cut by 2 bases, the J end by 4 bases, with 12 bases between. Per the germline V gene, CDR1 is KGHSH and CDR2 is LQKENI. The CDR3 coding sequence is TGTGCCAGCTCACCAAAAGGGGTTGGAAATCAGCCCCAGCATTTT. Protein sequence: CASSPKGVGNQPQHF.